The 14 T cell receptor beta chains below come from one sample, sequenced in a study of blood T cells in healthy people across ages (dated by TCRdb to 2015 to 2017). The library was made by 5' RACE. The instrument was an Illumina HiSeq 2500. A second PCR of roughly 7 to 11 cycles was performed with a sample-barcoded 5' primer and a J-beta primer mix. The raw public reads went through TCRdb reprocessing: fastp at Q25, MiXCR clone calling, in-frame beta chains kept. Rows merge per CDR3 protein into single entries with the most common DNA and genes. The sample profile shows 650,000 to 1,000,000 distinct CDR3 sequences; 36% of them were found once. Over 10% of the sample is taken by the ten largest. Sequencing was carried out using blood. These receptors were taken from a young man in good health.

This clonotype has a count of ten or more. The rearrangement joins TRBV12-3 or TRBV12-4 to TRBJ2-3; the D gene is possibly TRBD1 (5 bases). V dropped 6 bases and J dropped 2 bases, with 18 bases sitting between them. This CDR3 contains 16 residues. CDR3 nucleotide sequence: TGTGCCAGCAGCCCAACAGGTAGCTCCCTCACAGATACGCAGTATTTT. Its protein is CASSPTGSSLTDTQYF.

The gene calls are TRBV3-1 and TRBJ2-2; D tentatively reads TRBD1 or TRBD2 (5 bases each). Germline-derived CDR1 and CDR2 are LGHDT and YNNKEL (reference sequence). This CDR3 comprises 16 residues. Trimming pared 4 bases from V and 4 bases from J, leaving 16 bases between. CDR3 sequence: CASSPLSGTLTGELFF. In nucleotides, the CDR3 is TGTGCCAGCAGCCCCCTCTCCGGGACCCTCACCGGGGAGCTGTTTTTT.

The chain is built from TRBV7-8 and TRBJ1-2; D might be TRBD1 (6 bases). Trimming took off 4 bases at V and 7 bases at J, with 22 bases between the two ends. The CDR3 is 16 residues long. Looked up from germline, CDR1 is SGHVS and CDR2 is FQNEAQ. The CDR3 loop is CASSSLNRASRGGYTF. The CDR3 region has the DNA TGTGCCAGCAGCTCACTAAACAGGGCCTCAAGGGGTGGCTACACCTTC.

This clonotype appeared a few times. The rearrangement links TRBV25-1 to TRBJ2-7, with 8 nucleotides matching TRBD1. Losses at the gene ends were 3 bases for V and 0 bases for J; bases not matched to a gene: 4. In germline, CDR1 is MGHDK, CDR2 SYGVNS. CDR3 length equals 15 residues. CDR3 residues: CASSDGQGSSYEQYF. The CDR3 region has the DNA TGTGCCAGCAGTGACGGACAGGGAAGCTCCTACGAGCAGTACTTC.

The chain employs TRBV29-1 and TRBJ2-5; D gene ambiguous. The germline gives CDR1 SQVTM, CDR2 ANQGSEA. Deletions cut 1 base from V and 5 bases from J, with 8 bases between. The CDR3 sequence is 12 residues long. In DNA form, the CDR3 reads TGCAGCGTTGAAGGTCGGTGGGAGACCCAGTACTTC. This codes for CSVEGRWETQYF.

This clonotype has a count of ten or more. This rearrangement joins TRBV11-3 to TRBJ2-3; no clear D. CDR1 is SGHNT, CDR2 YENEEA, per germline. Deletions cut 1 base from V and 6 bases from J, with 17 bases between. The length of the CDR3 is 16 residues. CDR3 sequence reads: CASSLVPGSGSDTQYF. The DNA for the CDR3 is TGTGCCAGCAGCTTAGTACCGGGCTCCGGTTCGGATACGCAGTATTTT. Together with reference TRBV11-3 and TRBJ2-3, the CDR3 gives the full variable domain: EAGVVQSPRYKIIEKKQPVAFWCNPISGHNTLYWYLQNLGQGPELLIRYENEEAVDDSQLPKDRFSAERLKGVDSTLKIQPAELGDSAVYLCASSLVPGSGSDTQYFGPGTRLTVL.

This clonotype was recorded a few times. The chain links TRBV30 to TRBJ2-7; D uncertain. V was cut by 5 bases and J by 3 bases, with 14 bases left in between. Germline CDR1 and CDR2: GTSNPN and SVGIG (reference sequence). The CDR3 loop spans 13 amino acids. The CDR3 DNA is TGTGCCTGGGTCGGCCCCTATCACTACGAGCAGTACTTC. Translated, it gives CAWVGPYHYEQYF.

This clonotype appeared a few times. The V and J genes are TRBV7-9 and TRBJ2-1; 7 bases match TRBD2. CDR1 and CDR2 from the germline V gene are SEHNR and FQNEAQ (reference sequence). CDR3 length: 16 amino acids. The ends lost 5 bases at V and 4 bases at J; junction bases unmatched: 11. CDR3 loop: CASSPPRSGAYNEQFF. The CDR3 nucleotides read TGTGCCAGCAGCCCCCCAAGAAGCGGGGCTTACAATGAGCAGTTCTTC.

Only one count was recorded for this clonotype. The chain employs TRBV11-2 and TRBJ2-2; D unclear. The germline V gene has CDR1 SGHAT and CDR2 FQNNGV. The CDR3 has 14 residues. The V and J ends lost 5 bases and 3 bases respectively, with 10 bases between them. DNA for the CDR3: TGTGCCAGCAGCCTATCGGGCTACACCGGGGAGCTGTTTTTT. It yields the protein CASSLSGYTGELFF. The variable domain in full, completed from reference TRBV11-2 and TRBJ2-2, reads EAGVAQSPRYKIIEKRQSVAFWCNPISGHATLYWYQQILGQGPKLLIQFQNNGVVDDSQLPKDRFSAERLKGVDSTLKIQPAKLEDSAVYLCASSLSGYTGELFFGEGSRLTVL.

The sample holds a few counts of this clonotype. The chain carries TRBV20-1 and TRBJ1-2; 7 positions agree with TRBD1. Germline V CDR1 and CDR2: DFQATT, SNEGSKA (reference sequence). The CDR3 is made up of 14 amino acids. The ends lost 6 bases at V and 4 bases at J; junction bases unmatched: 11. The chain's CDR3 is CSALSRGSSYGYTF. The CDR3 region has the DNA TGCAGTGCCCTGAGCAGGGGGTCTAGCTATGGCTACACCTTC.

The CDR3 region has the DNA TGTGCCAGCAGCCAAGATCTAATAGGGCAGTCCCAAGAGACCCAGTACTTC. Residues: CASSQDLIGQSQETQYF. The chain couples TRBV3-1 to TRBJ2-5; no definite D call. V was trimmed by 0 bases and J by 1 base, leaving 15 bases between them. The germline V gene encodes CDR1 LGHDT and CDR2 YNNKEL (reference sequence). The CDR3 length is 17 residues.

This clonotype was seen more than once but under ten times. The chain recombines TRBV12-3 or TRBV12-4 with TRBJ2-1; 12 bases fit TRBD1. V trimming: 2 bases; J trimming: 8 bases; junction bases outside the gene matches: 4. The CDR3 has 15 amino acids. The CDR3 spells CASSLIGTGGHEQFF. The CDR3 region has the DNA TGTGCCAGCAGTTTAATAGGGACAGGGGGCCATGAGCAGTTCTTC.

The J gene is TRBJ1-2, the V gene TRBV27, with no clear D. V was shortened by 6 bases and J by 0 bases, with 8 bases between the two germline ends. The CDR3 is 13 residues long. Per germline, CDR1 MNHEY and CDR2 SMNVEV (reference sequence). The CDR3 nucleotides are TGTGCCAGCAGACCAGCGTCTAACTATGGCTACACCTTC. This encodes CASRPASNYGYTF.

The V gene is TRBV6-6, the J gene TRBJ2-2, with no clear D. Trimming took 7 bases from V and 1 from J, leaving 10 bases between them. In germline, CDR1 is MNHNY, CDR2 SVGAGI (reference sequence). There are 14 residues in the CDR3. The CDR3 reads CASIPDGNTGELFF. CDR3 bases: TGTGCCAGCATCCCGGACGGGAACACCGGGGAGCTGTTTTTT.